This T cell receptor (beta chain) was sequenced during a study of shared clonotypes between healthy human individuals. The protocol was immunoSEQ multiplex PCR, while the TCRdb copy is restricted to in-frame clones and leaves out a portion. The sample holds millions of clones, just over 90% seen once. This clone was found a few times. Naive CD8 cells comprised CD45RO-negative, CCR7-positively selected cells, excluding terminally differentiated effector memory CD45RA+ cells. The sequencing sample was made of naive CD8+ T cells from PBMCs. This receptor was taken from a young man in good health. Some clones in this sample may be carry-over from other donors' samples.

In DNA form, the CDR3 reads TGTGCCAGCAGCCCTACCGGGACAGCCGGAACCGGGGAGCTGTTTTTT. Its protein product is CASSPTGTAGTGELFF. The chain couples TRBV9 to TRBJ2-2; 7 bases match TRBD1. Losses at the gene ends were 4 bases for V and 5 bases for J; bases not matched to a gene: 11. Germline V gives CDR1 SGDLS, CDR2 YYNGEE. The length of the CDR3 is 16 residues.